The T cell receptor (beta chain) under discussion was sequenced for a study of identical twins. Study-wide findings and caveats: Fewer insertions were carried by abundant cord blood beta clonotypes, but none was seen in memory repertoires. Out-of-frame sharing of TCR alpha in monozygotic twins was underestimated by models.

Healthy Caucasians provided all donations. One entry per CDR3 protein, called by TCRdb with MiXCR from the 5' RACE reads. The table shows 450,000 or so distinct CDR3 sequences, with around 24% occurring only once. Per germline, CDR1 ENHRY and CDR2 SYGVKD. The trim removed 5 bases at V and 4 bases at J, leaving 6 bases unmatched. This CDR3 has 14 amino acids. A few counts support this clonotype. Antigen specificity is unknown. In addition, the sample was reused for a study of T cells expressing NK-cell markers. That paper states: Several experiments added an anti-gamma-delta TCR antibody to sort only alpha-beta TCR T cells.

The V gene is TRBV10-3, the J gene TRBJ2-5, with 8 bases aligning to TRBD1. Sequencing was performed on CD4+ T cells sorted from blood. The TCR originated in a woman under 30 in good health. As DNA, the CDR3 is TGTGCCATCAGTTTGGACAGGGTCGGAGAGACCCAGTACTTC. As protein: CAISLDRVGETQYF.